This entry describes one TCR beta chain. This entry belongs to a study of blood T cell repertoires in COVID-19. Study-wide context: Samples came from the United States, Italy and Spain, spanning acute and convalescent COVID-19. In each case, the material was cDNA or gDNA derived from T cells, B-cell-depleted T cells, or PBMCs.

Only in-frame clones appear in the TCRdb table, and some are missing; sequencing was by immunoSEQ multiplex PCR. The sample has some 73,000 clones, more than 80% seen once. The CDR3 contains 12 residues. Germline loops: CDR1 LNHDA, CDR2 SQIVND (reference sequence). V lost 3 bases and J 3 bases, leaving 3 bases between the germline ends. V and J are TRBV19 and TRBJ1-5; D remains ambiguous. The sample was peripheral blood. The TCR originated in a human donor in a cohort sampled during active COVID-19. CDR3 DNA: TGTGCCAGTAGTATCGTCAATCAGCCCCAGCATTTT. Its protein is CASSIVNQPQHF.